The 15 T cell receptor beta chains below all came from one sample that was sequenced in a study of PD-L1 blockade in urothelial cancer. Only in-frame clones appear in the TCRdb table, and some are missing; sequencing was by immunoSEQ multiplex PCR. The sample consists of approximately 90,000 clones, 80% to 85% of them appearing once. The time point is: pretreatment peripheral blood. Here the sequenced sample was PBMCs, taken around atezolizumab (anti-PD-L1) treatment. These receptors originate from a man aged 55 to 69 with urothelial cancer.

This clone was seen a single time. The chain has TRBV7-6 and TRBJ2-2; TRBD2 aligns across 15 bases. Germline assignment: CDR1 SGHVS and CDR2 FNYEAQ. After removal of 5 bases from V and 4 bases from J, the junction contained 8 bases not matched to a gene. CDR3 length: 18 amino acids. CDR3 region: CASSLIRTSGGATGELFF. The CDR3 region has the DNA TGTGCCAGCAGCCTTATCCGGACTAGCGGGGGGGCCACCGGGGAGCTGTTTTTT.

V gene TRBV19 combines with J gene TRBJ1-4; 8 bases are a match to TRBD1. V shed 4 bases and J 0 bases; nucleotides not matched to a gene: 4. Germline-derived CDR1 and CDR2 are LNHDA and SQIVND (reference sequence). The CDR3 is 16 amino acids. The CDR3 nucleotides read TGTGCCAGTAGTACGACAGGGGTCGCAACTAATGAAAAACTGTTTTTT. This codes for CASSTTGVATNEKLFF.

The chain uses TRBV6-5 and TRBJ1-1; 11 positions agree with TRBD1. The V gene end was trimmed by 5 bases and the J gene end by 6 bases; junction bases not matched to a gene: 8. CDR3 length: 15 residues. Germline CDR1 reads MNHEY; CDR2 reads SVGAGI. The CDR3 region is CASSLGQGGLAEAFF. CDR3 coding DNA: TGTGCCAGCAGTCTGGGACAGGGGGGACTCGCTGAAGCTTTCTTT.

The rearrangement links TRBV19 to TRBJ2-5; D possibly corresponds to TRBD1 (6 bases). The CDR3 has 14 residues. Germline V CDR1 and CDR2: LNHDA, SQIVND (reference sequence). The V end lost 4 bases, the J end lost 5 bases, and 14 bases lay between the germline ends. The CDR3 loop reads CASSNMGAQETQYF. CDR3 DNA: TGTGCCAGTAGTAACATGGGGGCTCAGGAGACCCAGTACTTC.

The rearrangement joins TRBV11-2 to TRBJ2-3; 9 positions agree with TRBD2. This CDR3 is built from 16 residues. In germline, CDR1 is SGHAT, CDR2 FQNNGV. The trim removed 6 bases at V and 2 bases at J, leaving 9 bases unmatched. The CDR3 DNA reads TGTGCCAGCAGGCTGGGGGCTAGCGGGATCACAGATACGCAGTATTTT. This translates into CASRLGASGITDTQYF.

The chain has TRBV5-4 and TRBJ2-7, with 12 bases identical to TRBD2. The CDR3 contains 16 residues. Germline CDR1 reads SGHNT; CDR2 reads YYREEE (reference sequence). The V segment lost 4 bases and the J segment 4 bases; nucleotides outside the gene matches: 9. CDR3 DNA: TGTGCCAGCAGCACAGGGACTAGCGGGCGCACTTACGAGCAGTACTTC. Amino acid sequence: CASSTGTSGRTYEQYF.

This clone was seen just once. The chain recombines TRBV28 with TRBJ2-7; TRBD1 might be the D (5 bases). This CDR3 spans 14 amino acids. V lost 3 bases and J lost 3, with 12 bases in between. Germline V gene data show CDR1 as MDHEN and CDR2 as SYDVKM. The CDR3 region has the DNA TGTGCCAGCAGTTTGTCAGGGCCCCACTACGAGCAGTACTTC. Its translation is CASSLSGPHYEQYF. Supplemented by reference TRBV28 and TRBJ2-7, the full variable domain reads DVKVTQSSRYLVKRTGEKVFLECVQDMDHENMFWYRQDPGLGLRLIYFSYDVKMKEKGDIPEGYSVSREKKERFSLILESASTNQTSMYLCASSLSGPHYEQYFGPGTRLTVT.

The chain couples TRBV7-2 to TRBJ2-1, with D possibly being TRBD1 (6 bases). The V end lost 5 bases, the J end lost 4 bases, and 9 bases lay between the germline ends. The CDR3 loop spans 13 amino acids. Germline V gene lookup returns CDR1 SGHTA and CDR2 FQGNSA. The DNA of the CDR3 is TGTGCCAGCAGCGCCGGGACATACAATGAGCAGTTCTTC. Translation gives CASSAGTYNEQFF.

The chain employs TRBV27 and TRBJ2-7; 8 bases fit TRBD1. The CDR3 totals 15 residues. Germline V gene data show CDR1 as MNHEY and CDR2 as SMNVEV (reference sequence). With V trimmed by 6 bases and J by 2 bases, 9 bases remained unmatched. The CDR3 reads CASRRTGTGAYEQYF. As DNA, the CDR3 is TGTGCCAGCAGGCGAACCGGGACAGGTGCCTACGAGCAGTACTTC.

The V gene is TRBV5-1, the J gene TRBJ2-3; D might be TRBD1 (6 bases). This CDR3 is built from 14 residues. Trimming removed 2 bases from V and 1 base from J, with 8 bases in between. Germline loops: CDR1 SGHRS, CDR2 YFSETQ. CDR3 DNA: TGCGCCAGCAGCTTTTACAGGGGCACAGATACGCAGTATTTT. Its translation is CASSFYRGTDTQYF.

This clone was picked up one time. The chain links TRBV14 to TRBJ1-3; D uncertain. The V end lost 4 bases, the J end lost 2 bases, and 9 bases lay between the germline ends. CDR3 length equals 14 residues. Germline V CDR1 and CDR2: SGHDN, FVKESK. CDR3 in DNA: TGTGCCAGCAGCCGCCGGAGCCCTGGAAACACCATATATTTT. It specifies CASSRRSPGNTIYF.

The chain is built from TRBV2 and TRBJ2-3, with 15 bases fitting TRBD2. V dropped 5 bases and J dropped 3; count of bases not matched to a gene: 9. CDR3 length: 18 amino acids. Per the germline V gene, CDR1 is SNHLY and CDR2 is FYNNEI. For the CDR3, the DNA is TGTGCCAGCAGTTGGACTAGCGGGAGGGCCGGGCAGACAGATACGCAGTATTTT. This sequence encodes CASSWTSGRAGQTDTQYF.

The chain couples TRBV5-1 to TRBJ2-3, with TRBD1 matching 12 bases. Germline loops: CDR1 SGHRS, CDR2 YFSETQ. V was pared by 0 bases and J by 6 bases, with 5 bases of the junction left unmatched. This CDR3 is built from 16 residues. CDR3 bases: TGCGCCAGCAGCTTGGCTGGGACAGGGGGCTCTGATACGCAGTATTTT. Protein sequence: CASSLAGTGGSDTQYF.

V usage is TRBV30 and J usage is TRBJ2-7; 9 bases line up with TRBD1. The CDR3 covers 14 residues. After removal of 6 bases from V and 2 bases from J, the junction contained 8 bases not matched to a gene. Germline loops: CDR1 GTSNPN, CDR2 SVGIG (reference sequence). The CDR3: CACNLRDRAYEQYF. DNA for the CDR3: TGTGCCTGCAATCTCCGGGACAGGGCCTACGAGCAGTACTTC.

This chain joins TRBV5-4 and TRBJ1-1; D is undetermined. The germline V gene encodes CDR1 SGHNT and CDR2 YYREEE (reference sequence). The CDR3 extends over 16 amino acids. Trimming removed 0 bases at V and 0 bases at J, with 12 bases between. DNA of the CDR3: TGTGCCAGCAGCTTGGAAGGGAGGTCGATGAACACTGAAGCTTTCTTT. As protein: CASSLEGRSMNTEAFF.